A selection of T cell receptor beta chains follows, all from one sample in a study of cytomegalovirus exposure and HLA in healthy donors. Generated by immunoSEQ multiplex PCR, the TCRdb table keeps only in-frame clones and is missing some. The sample records over 200,000 clones, around 90% being singletons. Input material: PBMCs. These receptors came from a woman younger than 45 in good health and CMV-seronegative. The CDR3 runs from the conserved cysteine through the conserved F or W. The order of the fields is D gene, clone size, CDR3 length, V gene, J gene, CDR3 protein, CDR3 DNA. D genes are given only for firm matches. The listing skips clone size in some rows; elsewhere it reads once, few, many or a size class.

NA	NA	15	TRBV14	TRBJ2-7	CASSRLGGGTYEQYF	TGTGCCAGCAGTCGATTGGGAGGGGGTACCTACGAGCAGTACTTC
NA	NA	15	TRBV4-3	TRBJ2-2	CASSQPAASTGELFF	TGCGCCAGCAGCCAACCGGCAGCAAGTACCGGGGAGCTGTTTTTT
TRBD2	NA	17	TRBV27	TRBJ2-1	CASSPRQLAGALNEQFF	TGTGCCAGCAGCCCGCGGCAACTAGCGGGAGCGTTGAATGAGCAGTTCTTC
TRBD2	NA	16	TRBV27	TRBJ2-1	CASSPVGTSGPGGQFF	TGTGCCAGCAGTCCGGTGGGGACTAGCGGGCCCGGGGGGCAGTTCTTC
NA	once	14	TRBV5-4	TRBJ2-7	CASSNPGHENEQYF	TGTGCCAGCAGCAATCCGGGACACGAGAACGAGCAGTACTTC
TRBD2	NA	14	TRBV5-6	TRBJ2-5	CASSMTSGKETQYF	TGTGCCAGCAGCATGACTAGCGGGAAAGAGACCCAGTACTTC
TRBD1	NA	17	TRBV7-9	TRBJ1-5	CASSLSTGTGGNQPQHF	TGTGCCAGCAGCCTATCTACCGGGACAGGGGGAAATCAGCCCCAGCATTTT
NA	few	13	TRBV25-1	TRBJ2-7	CASSEPDSYEQYF	TGTGCCAGCAGTGAACCAGACTCCTACGAGCAGTACTTC
NA	NA	13	TRBV5-4	TRBJ1-5	CASSFAREGPQHF	TGTGCCAGCAGCTTCGCCCGGGAGGGGCCCCAGCATTTT
NA	NA	14	TRBV29-1	TRBJ2-1	CSVGVSGSYNEQFF	TGCAGCGTTGGTGTTAGCGGCTCCTACAATGAGCAGTTCTTC
NA	NA	14	TRBV5-6	TRBJ2-7	CASSATLTAYEQYF	TGTGCCAGCAGCGCGACACTCACGGCCTACGAGCAGTACTTC
TRBD2	NA	15	TRBV5-1	TRBJ2-5	CASSTSGSARETQYF	TGCGCCAGCAGCACGAGCGGGAGCGCTAGGGAGACCCAGTACTTC
TRBD2	NA	15	TRBV6-5	TRBJ2-7	CASSKTSGRAYEQYF	TGTGCCAGCAGCAAGACTAGCGGGAGGGCCTACGAGCAGTACTTC
NA	NA	11	TRBV20-1	TRBJ1-2	CSARGTNGYTF	TGCAGTGCTAGGGGGACTAATGGCTACACCTTC
NA	NA	19	TRBV7-2	TRBJ2-7	CASSLATPLTRRPPYEQYF	TGTGCCAGCAGCTTAGCTACCCCTCTAACGCGGAGGCCCCCCTACGAGCAGTACTTC
TRBD2	once	17	TRBV9	TRBJ2-3	CASSAPSAGVNTDTQYF	TGTGCCAGCAGCGCCCCCTCGGCGGGAGTAAACACAGATACGCAGTATTTT
TRBD1	NA	13	TRBV19	TRBJ2-7	CASGGQGSYEQYF	TGTGCCAGTGGGGGACAGGGCTCCTACGAGCAGTACTTC
TRBD1	NA	14	TRBV30	TRBJ2-1	CAWSRDRGREEQFF	TGTGCCTGGAGCCGGGACAGGGGGCGAGAAGAGCAGTTCTTC
NA	once	15	TRBV4-1	TRBJ2-1	CASSQTGAGYNEQFF	TGCGCCAGCAGCCAAACCGGCGCGGGGTACAATGAGCAGTTCTTC
NA	once	15	TRBV9	TRBJ2-5	CASSVAGTPQETQYF	TGTGCCAGCAGCGTAGCCGGGACTCCACAAGAGACCCAGTACTTC
TRBD2	NA	17	TRBV5-1	TRBJ2-1	CASSLDLTSGENNEQFF	TGCGCCAGCAGCTTGGACCTGACTAGCGGAGAAAACAATGAGCAGTTCTTC
TRBD1	NA	14	TRBV5-8	TRBJ2-3	CASSRDRGTDTQYF	TGTGCCAGCAGTCGGGACAGGGGAACAGATACGCAGTATTTT
NA	NA	15	TRBV4-1	TRBJ2-2	CASSQQVPNTGELFF	TGCGCCAGCAGCCAACAGGTTCCGAACACCGGGGAGCTGTTTTTT
TRBD2	few	13	TRBV2	TRBJ2-7	CASSSGRDYEQYF	TGTGCCAGCAGTAGCGGGAGGGACTACGAGCAGTACTTC
NA	NA	15	TRBV5-1	TRBJ2-7	CASSPSGQGAYEQYF	NA
NA	NA	16	TRBV5-1	TRBJ1-1	CASSLATGHTNTEAFF	TGCGCCAGCAGCTTGGCCACAGGGCATACGAACACTGAAGCTTTCTTT
TRBD2	NA	15	TRBV5-1	TRBJ2-7	CASSYSGTRDDEQYF	TGCGCCAGCAGCTATTCCGGGACTAGAGACGACGAGCAGTACTTC
NA	NA	19	TRBV10-3	TRBJ2-1	CAISGGGESKPSPYNEQFF	TGTGCCATCAGTGGGGGAGGCGAATCTAAACCATCTCCTTACAATGAGCAGTTCTTC
NA	once	12	TRBV18	TRBJ1-4	CASSPKGVKLFF	TGTGCCAGCTCACCTAAGGGGGTGAAACTGTTTTTT
NA	NA	13	TRBV27	TRBJ1-1	CASRAQARTEAFF	TGTGCCAGCAGGGCCCAGGCCAGGACTGAAGCTTTCTTT
TRBD1	NA	13	TRBV6-5	TRBJ1-4	CASSRDRASKLFF	TGTGCCAGCAGCCGGGACAGGGCGTCCAAACTGTTTTTT
NA	NA	16	TRBV5-6	TRBJ2-7	CASSLVPLGSHYEQYF	TGTGCCAGCAGCTTGGTCCCTTTAGGTTCACACTACGAGCAGTACTTC
TRBD2	NA	13	TRBV2	TRBJ2-1	CASSGLAGNEQFF	TGTGCCAGCAGCGGACTAGCGGGCAATGAGCAGTTCTTC
NA	NA	17	TRBV7-9	TRBJ2-5	CASSLGSDRLLQETQYF	TGTGCCAGCAGCTTAGGAAGCGACAGGCTTCTACAAGAGACCCAGTACTTC
TRBD1	NA	13	TRBV7-9	TRBJ2-7	CASSPWTGNEQYF	TGTGCCAGCAGCCCTTGGACAGGGAACGAGCAGTACTTC
TRBD2	NA	16	TRBV4-2	TRBJ2-2	CASSRTGTSQTGELFF	TGTGCCAGCAGCCGAACCGGGACTAGCCAAACCGGGGAGCTGTTTTTT
NA	once	14	TRBV5-1	TRBJ2-7	CASSIAGTSYEQYF	TGCGCCAGCAGCATCGCTGGGACCTCCTACGAGCAGTACTTC
TRBD2	NA	15	TRBV7-2	TRBJ2-7	CASSAPAGGYYEQYF	TGTGCCAGCAGCGCCCCAGCGGGAGGATACTACGAGCAGTACTTC
TRBD1	NA	14	TRBV5-1	TRBJ1-2	CASSLGQGNYGYTF	TGCGCCAGCAGCCTGGGACAGGGGAACTATGGCTACACCTTC
TRBD1	NA	12	TRBV4-1	TRBJ2-1	CASSQVTGKQFF	TGCGCCAGCAGCCAGGTGACAGGGAAGCAGTTCTTC
NA	NA	11	TRBV6-6	TRBJ1-1	CASSGGTEAFF	TGTGCCAGCAGTGGGGGAACTGAAGCTTTCTTT
TRBD2	NA	18	TRBV5-5	TRBJ2-3	CASSLTPSGRGSTDTQYF	TGTGCCAGCAGCTTGACTCCTAGCGGGAGGGGTAGCACAGATACGCAGTATTTT
NA	NA	13	TRBV25-1	TRBJ2-7	CASSVTGSYEQYF	TGTGCCAGCAGTGTTACAGGGAGCTACGAGCAGTACTTC
NA	NA	14	TRBV27	TRBJ2-3	CASSPLAGTDTQYF	TGTGCCAGCAGCCCATTGGCAGGCACAGATACGCAGTATTTT
NA	NA	14	TRBV27	TRBJ2-3	CASSLIRVGDTQYF	TGTGCCAGCAGTTTAATTAGGGTAGGGGATACGCAGTATTTT
NA	NA	15	TRBV21-1	TRBJ1-5	CASSPGTGFNQPQHF	TGTGCCAGCAGCCCCGGGACGGGATTCAATCAGCCCCAGCATTTT
TRBD2	NA	15	TRBV7-8	TRBJ2-1	CASSGGLASYNEQFF	TGTGCCAGCAGCGGAGGACTAGCCTCCTACAATGAGCAGTTCTTC
TRBD2	NA	19	TRBV27	TRBJ2-1	CASTPILRTSGKLNNEQFF	TGTGCCAGCACCCCCATTTTAAGGACTAGCGGGAAGTTGAACAATGAGCAGTTCTTC
NA	NA	16	TRBV30	TRBJ2-6	CAWMRGGTSGANVLTF	TGTGCCTGGATGAGGGGGGGTACCTCTGGGGCCAACGTCCTGACTTTC
TRBD2	once	15	TRBV18	TRBJ2-7	CASSPTSGPITEQYF	TGTGCCAGCTCACCGACTAGCGGTCCCATTACCGAGCAGTACTTC
TRBD1	NA	11	TRBV29-1	TRBJ2-7	CSVLQGFEQYF	TGCAGCGTGCTACAGGGGTTCGAGCAGTACTTC
NA	NA	17	TRBV5-1	TRBJ2-6	CASSWGGTSSGANVLTF	TGCGCCAGCAGCTGGGGCGGCACCAGCTCTGGGGCCAACGTCCTGACTTTC
NA	once	12	TRBV27	TRBJ2-2	CASSLKAGELFF	TGTGCCAGCAGTTTAAAAGCCGGGGAGCTGTTTTTT
TRBD2	NA	12	TRBV7-8	TRBJ2-7	CASSGGSGEQYF	TGTGCCAGCAGCGGCGGGAGTGGTGAGCAGTACTTC
TRBD2	NA	16	TRBV4-3	TRBJ2-3	CASSQDRGGGADTQYF	TGCGCCAGCAGCCAAGATCGGGGGGGAGGCGCAGATACGCAGTATTTT
TRBD2	once	14	TRBV19	TRBJ2-1	CASSGTSGIYEQFF	TGTGCCAGTTCCGGGACTAGCGGGATCTATGAGCAGTTCTTC
NA	NA	15	TRBV27	TRBJ2-1	CASHRKAGLSDEQFF	TGTGCCAGCCATAGAAAGGCGGGCCTGAGCGATGAGCAGTTCTTC
NA	NA	21	TRBV5-1	TRBJ2-1	CASSDPGGQVGFKSSYNEQFF	TGCGCCAGCAGCGACCCGGGGGGACAGGTCGGGTTTAAGAGCTCCTACAATGAGCAGTTCTTC
NA	NA	11	TRBV11-3	TRBJ2-7	CASSSHYEQYF	TGTGCCAGCAGCTCGCATTACGAGCAGTACTTC
NA	NA	16	TRBV4-2	TRBJ2-2	CASSRRLGAEPGELFF	TGTGCCAGCAGCCGCCGCCTAGGGGCAGAGCCCGGGGAGCTGTTTTTT